Following are 19 T cell receptor beta chains from one sample sequenced in a study of T cells in localized non-small cell lung cancer. Using immunoSEQ multiplex PCR, the repertoire was profiled, and TCRdb retains in-frame clones only, with some absent. The sample comprises 40,000 to 50,000 clones, 85% to 90% of which are singletons, and about 2.6% rests with the top ten. This specimen was peripheral blood, taken before any cancer treatment. The source is a female donor over 55 with stage I squamous cell lung carcinoma.

The chain links TRBV5-3 to TRBJ2-5, with D uncertain. TRBV5-3 is marked as an open reading frame, function uncertain. This CDR3 comprises 12 residues. Trimming pared 4 bases from V and 0 bases from J, leaving 4 bases between. The CDR3 protein is CARSPYQETQYF. CDR3 nucleotides: TGTGCCAGAAGCCCGTACCAAGAGACCCAGTACTTC.

V and J are TRBV11-3 and TRBJ2-7; unclear D gene. The CDR3 length is 17 residues. With 2 bases removed from V and 1 base from J, the gap between germline ends came to 18 bases. The V gene's germline CDR1 is SGHNT and CDR2 YENEEA. Written as DNA, the CDR3 is TGTGCCAGCAGCTTAACCCCCCTAGTATTATTATCCTACGAGCAGTACTTC. This sequence encodes CASSLTPLVLLSYEQYF.

This chain connects TRBV11-2 to TRBJ1-2; D is unclear. The CDR3 sequence is 13 residues long. Germline-derived CDR1 and CDR2 are SGHAT and FQNNGV. The V end was cut by 5 bases, the J end by 3 bases, with 10 bases between. CDR3 DNA: TGTGCCAGCAGCCCCGACGGGTACTATGGCTACACCTTC. Encoded protein: CASSPDGYYGYTF.

This chain links TRBV6-5 with TRBJ1-5; D is uncertain. The CDR3 is made up of 13 amino acids. CDR1 and CDR2 from the germline V gene are MNHEY and SVGAGI. V was cut by 5 bases and J by 6 bases, with 11 bases left in between. CDR3 in DNA: TGTGCCAGCAGTCCATTTAGGGCTCAGCCCCAGCATTTT. Translation: CASSPFRAQPQHF.

The genes are TRBV27 and TRBJ1-2; a possible D gene is TRBD1 (5 bases). With 5 bases removed from V and 1 base from J, the gap between germline ends came to 11 bases. The CDR3 consists of 14 residues. The germline gives CDR1 MNHEY, CDR2 SMNVEV (reference sequence). The CDR3 nucleotides read TGTGCCAGCAGTCCTGGGGGGGTTAACTATGGCTACACCTTC. Protein: CASSPGGVNYGYTF.

This rearrangement joins TRBV18 to TRBJ1-1; D unclear. Looked up from germline, CDR1 is KGHSH and CDR2 is LQKENI. Trimming shortened V by 6 bases and J by 7 bases, and 12 bases separated the two germline ends. The CDR3 loop spans 12 amino acids. CDR3 sequence reads: CASSLVGGEAFF. The CDR3 DNA reads as TGTGCCAGCTCCCTCGTAGGTGGTGAAGCTTTCTTT.

The chain uses TRBV30 and TRBJ2-7; D gene uncertain. The germline gives CDR1 GTSNPN, CDR2 SVGIG (reference sequence). This CDR3 is built from 13 residues. The ends were cut back, 2 bases at V and 6 bases at J, with 14 bases in the middle. The DNA of the CDR3 is TGTGCCTGGAGTTCCAAGGGCCGAACCGAGCAGTACTTC. It specifies CAWSSKGRTEQYF.

This sequence joins TRBV7-8 and TRBJ1-5; D is perhaps TRBD1 (6 bases). The germline V gene has CDR1 SGHVS and CDR2 FQNEAQ. V lost 1 base, J lost 2 bases, and 9 bases lay in between. This CDR3 has 15 residues. The DNA of the CDR3 is TGTGCCAGCAGCTTAGTCAGGACAGGCAATCAGCCCCAGCATTTT. Protein: CASSLVRTGNQPQHF.

J is TRBJ1-1 and V is TRBV6-6, with 7 bases that match TRBD1. Germline V lookup: CDR1 MNHNY, CDR2 SVGAGI (reference sequence). V gave up 10 bases and J gave up 6 bases; unmatched junction bases: 20. CDR3 size: 16 residues. This CDR3 is CAILGLGGASYSEAFF. The CDR3 DNA sequence: TGTGCCATCCTTGGTTTAGGGGGCGCGTCTTATTCTGAAGCTTTCTTT.

This clone showed up just once. The chain uses TRBV2 and TRBJ2-7, with 7 bases matching TRBD2. CDR3 length: 16 amino acids. Germline V gene sequence: CDR1 SNHLY, CDR2 FYNNEI. J was trimmed by 0 bases and V by 5 bases; bases with no gene match: 10. This CDR3 is CASSFPREGHSYEQYF. DNA of the CDR3: TGTGCCAGCAGTTTTCCCAGGGAGGGCCACTCCTACGAGCAGTACTTC.

The V call is TRBV5-1, the J call TRBJ2-6, with D possibly being TRBD1 (5 bases). The CDR3 loop spans 17 amino acids. Trimming took 5 bases from V and 0 from J, leaving 15 bases between them. Germline CDR1 is SGHRS and CDR2 is YFSETQ. DNA of the CDR3: TGCGCCAGCAGTCTGGTGGTAGGGGCCTCTGGGGCCAACGTCCTGACTTTC. Translating gives CASSLVVGASGANVLTF. The entire variable domain, with the rest obtained from reference TRBV5-1 and TRBJ2-6, is as follows: KAGVTQTPRYLIKTRGQQVTLSCSPISGHRSVSWYQQTPGQGLQFLFEYFSETQRNKGNFPGRFSGRQFSNSRSEMNVSTLELGDSALYLCASSLVVGASGANVLTFGAGSRLTVL.

The V call is TRBV7-2, the J call TRBJ1-3; 7 positions agree with TRBD1. The CDR3 is 15 amino acids. The V gene's germline CDR1 is SGHTA and CDR2 FQGNSA. V shed 5 bases and J 5 bases; nucleotides not matched to a gene: 9. The CDR3 DNA reads as TGTGCCAGCAGCCCGGACAGGTCCAGACGAAACACCATATATTTT. This gives the protein CASSPDRSRRNTIYF.

J is TRBJ2-1 and V is TRBV5-1; possible D gene TRBD2, 5 bases. CDR1 and CDR2 from the germline V gene are SGHRS and YFSETQ. CDR3 length: 14 amino acids. V dropped 1 base and J dropped 7 bases, with 12 bases sitting between them. The CDR3 nucleotides read TGCGCCAGCAGCTTGTTGCTAGCAAGGAATGAGCAGTTCTTC. Residues: CASSLLLARNEQFF. The full variable domain, rest sourced from reference TRBV5-1 and TRBJ2-1, is KAGVTQTPRYLIKTRGQQVTLSCSPISGHRSVSWYQQTPGQGLQFLFEYFSETQRNKGNFPGRFSGRQFSNSRSEMNVSTLELGDSALYLCASSLLLARNEQFFGPGTRLTVL.

This rearrangement joins TRBV30 to TRBJ2-7; TRBD1 agrees at 8 bases. CDR3 length: 12 amino acids. V was clipped by 5 bases and J by 3 bases; unmatched bases: 3. Germline assignment: CDR1 GTSNPN and CDR2 SVGIG (reference sequence). CDR3 DNA sequence: TGTGCCTGGCGACAGGGGAGCTACGAGCAGTACTTC. Translated: CAWRQGSYEQYF.

The count of this clone is one. The rearrangement joins TRBV19 to TRBJ2-3; D is perhaps TRBD2 (5 bases). CDR1 is LNHDA and CDR2 is SQIVND in the germline V gene (reference sequence). Trimming cost V 0 bases and J 10 bases, with 11 bases left between them. CDR3 length equals 13 residues. For the CDR3, the DNA is TGTGCCAGTAGTATAGAGCCAACTAGTGCGCAGTATTTT. Protein product: CASSIEPTSAQYF.

V and J are TRBV11-3 and TRBJ2-1; D perhaps matches TRBD2 (6 bases). V lost 4 bases and J 6 bases, leaving 16 bases between the germline ends. Germline lookup yields CDR1 SGHNT and CDR2 YENEEA. The CDR3 is 15 amino acids. CDR3 region: CASSSSGRGFNEQFF. The CDR3 bases are TGTGCCAGCAGCTCCTCCGGGAGAGGTTTCAATGAGCAGTTCTTC.

This chain uses TRBV6-1 with TRBJ2-3, with no clear D. The V gene's germline CDR1 is MNHNS and CDR2 SASEGT. Trimming left V 7 bases short and J 4 bases short, with 6 bases between. The CDR3 runs 11 residues. The CDR3 reads CASKEPDTQYF. CDR3 nucleotides: TGTGCCAGCAAGGAACCAGATACGCAGTATTTT.

The V call is TRBV2, the J call TRBJ1-1; D is undetermined. CDR3 size: 13 residues. Per the germline V gene, CDR1 is SNHLY and CDR2 is FYNNEI. V was trimmed by 3 bases and J by 1 base, leaving 6 bases between them. CDR3 DNA: TGTGCCAGCAGTGATACAAGGAACACTGAAGCTTTCTTT. Its translation: CASSDTRNTEAFF.

The chain has TRBV5-6 and TRBJ1-2; D may be TRBD1 (5 bases). The germline V gene has CDR1 SGHDT and CDR2 YYEEEE. The CDR3 sequence is 13 residues long. V lost 7 bases to trimming and J lost 0 bases, with 10 bases between them. The CDR3 DNA reads TGTGCCAGCGGGGGATCCGCTAACTATGGCTACACCTTC. Amino acid sequence: CASGGSANYGYTF.